The clone carrying this T cell receptor (beta chain) was seen a handful of times. The source of the sample is a study of T cell responses to AZD1222 COVID-19 vaccine. The CDR3 runs 15 residues. Germline V gene sequence: CDR1 LGHDT, CDR2 YNNKEL (reference sequence). The V segment lost 3 bases and the J segment 3 bases; nucleotides outside the gene matches: 4. Assay used: immunoSEQ multiplex PCR; TCRdb lists only in-frame clones, some missing. The sample consists of around 15,000 clones, more than 70% of them appearing once. The clonotype originates from an adult who received the AZD1222 COVID-19 vaccine. The specimen comprised peripheral blood, sampled 28 days after the second AZD1222 dose. This sequence joins TRBV3-1 (or the pseudogene TRBV3-2) and TRBJ2-7; 11 nucleotides agree with TRBD1. CDR3 DNA sequence: TGTGCCAGCAGCCAGTTCGGGACAGGGGGCTACGAGCAGTACTTC. Translating it yields CASSQFGTGGYEQYF.